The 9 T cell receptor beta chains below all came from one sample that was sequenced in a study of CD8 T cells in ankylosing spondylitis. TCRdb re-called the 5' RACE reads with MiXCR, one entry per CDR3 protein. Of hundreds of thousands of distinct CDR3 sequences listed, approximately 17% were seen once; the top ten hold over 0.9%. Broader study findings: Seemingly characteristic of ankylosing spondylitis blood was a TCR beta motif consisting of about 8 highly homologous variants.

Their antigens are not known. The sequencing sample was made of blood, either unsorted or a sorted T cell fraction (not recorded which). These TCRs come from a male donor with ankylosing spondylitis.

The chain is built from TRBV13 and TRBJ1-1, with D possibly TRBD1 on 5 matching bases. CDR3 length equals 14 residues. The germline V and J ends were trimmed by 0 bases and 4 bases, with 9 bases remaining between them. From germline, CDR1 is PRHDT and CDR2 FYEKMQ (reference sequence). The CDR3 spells CASSLGGPVTEAFF. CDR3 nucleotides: TGTGCCAGCAGCTTAGGGGGGCCTGTCACTGAAGCTTTCTTT.

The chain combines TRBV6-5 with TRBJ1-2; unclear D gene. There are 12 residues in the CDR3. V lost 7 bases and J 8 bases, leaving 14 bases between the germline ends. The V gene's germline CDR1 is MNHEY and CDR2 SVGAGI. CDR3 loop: CASTAGRRGYTF. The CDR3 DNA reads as TGTGCCAGCACCGCGGGCAGGCGGGGCTACACCTTC.

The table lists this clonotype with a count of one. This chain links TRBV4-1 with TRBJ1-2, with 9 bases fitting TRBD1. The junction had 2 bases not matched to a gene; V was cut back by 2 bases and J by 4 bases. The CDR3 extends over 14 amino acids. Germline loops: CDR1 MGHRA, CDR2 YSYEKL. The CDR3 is CASSQPDRGYGYTF. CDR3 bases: TGCGCCAGCAGCCAACCGGACAGGGGCTATGGCTACACCTTC.

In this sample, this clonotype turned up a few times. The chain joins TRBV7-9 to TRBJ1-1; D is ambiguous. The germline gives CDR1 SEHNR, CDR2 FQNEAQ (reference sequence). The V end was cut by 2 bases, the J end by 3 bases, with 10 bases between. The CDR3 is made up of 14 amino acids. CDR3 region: CASSLHGSYTEAFF. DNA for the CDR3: TGTGCCAGCAGCTTACATGGCAGCTACACTGAAGCTTTCTTT. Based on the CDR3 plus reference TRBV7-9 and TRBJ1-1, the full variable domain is DTGVSQNPRHKITKRGQNVTFRCDPISEHNRLYWYRQTLGQGPEFLTYFQNEAQLEKSRLLSDRFSAERPKGSFSTLEIQRTEQGDSAMYLCASSLHGSYTEAFFGQGTRLTVV.

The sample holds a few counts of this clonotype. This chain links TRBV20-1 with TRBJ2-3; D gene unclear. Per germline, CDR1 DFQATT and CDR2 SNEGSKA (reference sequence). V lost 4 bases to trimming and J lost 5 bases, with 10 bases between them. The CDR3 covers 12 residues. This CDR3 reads CSAINQQDTQYF. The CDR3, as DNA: TGCAGTGCTATCAACCAACAAGATACGCAGTATTTT.

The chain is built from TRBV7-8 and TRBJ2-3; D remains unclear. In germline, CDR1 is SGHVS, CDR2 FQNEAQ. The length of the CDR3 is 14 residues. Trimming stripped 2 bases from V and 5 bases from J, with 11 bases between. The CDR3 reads CASSLMSHLDTQYF. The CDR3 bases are TGTGCCAGCAGCTTAATGTCTCATTTAGATACGCAGTATTTT. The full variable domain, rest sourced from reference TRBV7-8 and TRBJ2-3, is GAGVSQSPRYKVAKRGQDVALRCDPISGHVSLFWYQQALGQGPEFLTYFQNEAQLDKSGLPSDRFFAERPEGSVSTLKIQRTQQEDSAVYLCASSLMSHLDTQYFGPGTRLTVL.

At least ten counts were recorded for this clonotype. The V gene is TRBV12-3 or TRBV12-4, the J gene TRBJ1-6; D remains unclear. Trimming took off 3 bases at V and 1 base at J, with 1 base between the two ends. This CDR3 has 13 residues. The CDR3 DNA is TGTGCCAGCAGTTTGTCCTATAATTCACCCCTCCACTTT. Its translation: CASSLSYNSPLHF.

The CDR3 DNA follows: TGTGCCAGCTCACCGGAGACAGGGGGACAAGAGACCCAGTACTTC. It encodes CASSPETGGQETQYF. The rearrangement links TRBV18 to TRBJ2-5; 9 bases map to TRBD1. Germline loops: CDR1 KGHSH, CDR2 LQKENI. The V gene end was trimmed by 3 bases and the J gene end by 2 bases; junction bases not matched to a gene: 4. The CDR3 consists of 15 residues.

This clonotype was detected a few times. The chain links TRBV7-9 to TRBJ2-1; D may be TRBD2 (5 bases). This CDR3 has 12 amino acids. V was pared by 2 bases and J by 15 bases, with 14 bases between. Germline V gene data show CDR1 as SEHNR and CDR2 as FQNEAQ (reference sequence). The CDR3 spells CASSLMRAGWFF. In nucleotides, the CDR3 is TGTGCCAGCAGCTTAATGCGTGCGGGTTGGTTCTTC.